This is a list of T cell receptor beta chains from one sample in a study of T cells in Graves' hyperthyroidism and ophthalmopathy. MiXCR, applied by TCRdb to the multiplex PCR reads, yields one record per CDR3 protein. This table has a few hundred thousand distinct CDR3 sequences, around 15% appearing once. The sequenced sample was blood. The receptors stem from a woman aged 45-59 years with Graves' hyperthyroidism that later progressed to Graves' ophthalmopathy. The CDR3 runs from the conserved cysteine through the conserved F or W. The order of the fields is CDR3 protein, J gene, V gene, D gene. D genes are given only for firm matches.

CDR3 protein: CASSRPGQGPAGALRNAYNEQFF
J gene: TRBJ2-1
V gene: TRBV28
D gene: TRBD1

CDR3 protein: CASSGGFLHTDTQYF
J gene: TRBJ2-3
V gene: TRBV6-2/TRBV6-3
D gene: NA

CDR3 protein: CASSPWRGSSSTDTQYF
J gene: TRBJ2-3
V gene: TRBV7-9
D gene: NA

CDR3 protein: CASRGSSGGSYEQYF
J gene: TRBJ2-7
V gene: TRBV5-1
D gene: TRBD2

CDR3 protein: CASSGGPGGVDEQYF
J gene: TRBJ2-7
V gene: TRBV6-1
D gene: NA

CDR3 protein: CASSGNRQPQHF
J gene: TRBJ1-5
V gene: TRBV28
D gene: NA

CDR3 protein: CASNSRADSYEQYF
J gene: TRBJ2-7
V gene: TRBV28
D gene: NA

CDR3 protein: CASSNPPGEGYNSPLHF
J gene: TRBJ1-6
V gene: TRBV28
D gene: NA

CDR3 protein: CAWRGIETEAFF
J gene: TRBJ1-1
V gene: TRBV30
D gene: NA

CDR3 protein: CASSEGYTYSNQPQHF
J gene: TRBJ1-5
V gene: TRBV6-1
D gene: NA

CDR3 protein: CASSPSARTYNEQFF
J gene: TRBJ2-1
V gene: TRBV12-3/TRBV12-4
D gene: NA

CDR3 protein: CASPTYGETQYF
J gene: TRBJ2-5
V gene: TRBV10-2
D gene: NA

CDR3 protein: CASRIREQYF
J gene: TRBJ2-7
V gene: TRBV2
D gene: NA

CDR3 protein: CSARTGGITEAFF
J gene: TRBJ1-1
V gene: TRBV20-1
D gene: TRBD1

CDR3 protein: CASSLVSGRAGAGELFF
J gene: TRBJ2-2
V gene: TRBV7-3
D gene: TRBD2

CDR3 protein: CASSLTLYEQYF
J gene: TRBJ2-7
V gene: TRBV5-5
D gene: NA

CDR3 protein: CANSSRSGSQETQYF
J gene: TRBJ2-5
V gene: TRBV7-7
D gene: TRBD2

CDR3 protein: CASSFQGAARETQYF
J gene: TRBJ2-5
V gene: TRBV7-9
D gene: TRBD1

CDR3 protein: CASSQAQTAGQPQHF
J gene: TRBJ1-5
V gene: TRBV4-1
D gene: NA

CDR3 protein: CASSYNSWNFLADQETQYF
J gene: TRBJ2-5
V gene: TRBV11-2
D gene: NA

CDR3 protein: CASSGRLRASGNTIYF
J gene: TRBJ1-3
V gene: TRBV19
D gene: NA

CDR3 protein: CASSLQGGSYEQYF
J gene: TRBJ2-7
V gene: TRBV27
D gene: NA

CDR3 protein: CASSRADRSSTDTQYF
J gene: TRBJ2-3
V gene: TRBV5-1
D gene: NA

CDR3 protein: CASSSTGTGDSYEQYF
J gene: TRBJ2-7
V gene: TRBV28
D gene: TRBD1

CDR3 protein: CSAKDMLGGNTIYF
J gene: TRBJ1-3
V gene: TRBV20-1
D gene: NA

CDR3 protein: CASGDSKYGYTF
J gene: TRBJ1-2
V gene: TRBV5-1
D gene: TRBD1

CDR3 protein: CASSQVVKGPANYGYTF
J gene: TRBJ1-2
V gene: TRBV4-1
D gene: NA

CDR3 protein: CASSHLRGETQYF
J gene: TRBJ2-5
V gene: TRBV3-1
D gene: NA

CDR3 protein: CASSPGVDFLNTEAFF
J gene: TRBJ1-1
V gene: TRBV9
D gene: NA